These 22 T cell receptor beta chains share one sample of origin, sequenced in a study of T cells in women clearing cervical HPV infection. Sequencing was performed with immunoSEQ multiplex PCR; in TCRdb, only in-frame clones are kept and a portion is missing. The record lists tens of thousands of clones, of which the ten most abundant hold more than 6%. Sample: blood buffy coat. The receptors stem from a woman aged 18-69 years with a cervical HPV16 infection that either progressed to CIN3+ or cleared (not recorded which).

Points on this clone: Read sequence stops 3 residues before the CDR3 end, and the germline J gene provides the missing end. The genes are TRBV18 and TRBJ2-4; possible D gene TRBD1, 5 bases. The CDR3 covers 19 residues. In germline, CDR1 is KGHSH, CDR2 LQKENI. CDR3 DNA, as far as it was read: TGTGCCAGCTCACCACCTATCTCAACAGGAGAAGTTACTAACTATGGT. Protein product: CASSPPISTGEVTNYG. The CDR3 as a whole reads CASSPPISTGEVTNYGQYF. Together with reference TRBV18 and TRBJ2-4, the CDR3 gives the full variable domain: NAGVMQNPRHLVRRRGQEARLRCSPMKGHSHVYWYRQLPEEGLKFMVYLQKENIIDESGMPKERFSAEFPKEGPSILRIQQVVRGDSAAYFCASSPPISTGEVTNYGQYFGAGTRLSVL.

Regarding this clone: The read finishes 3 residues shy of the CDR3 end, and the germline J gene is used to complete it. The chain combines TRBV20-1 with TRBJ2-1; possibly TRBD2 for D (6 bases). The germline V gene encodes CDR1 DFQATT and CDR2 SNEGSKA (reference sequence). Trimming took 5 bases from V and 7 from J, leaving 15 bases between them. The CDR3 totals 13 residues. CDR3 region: CSAHPARGNEQFF. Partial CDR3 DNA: TGCAGTGCTCACCCAGCACGGGGGAATGAG.

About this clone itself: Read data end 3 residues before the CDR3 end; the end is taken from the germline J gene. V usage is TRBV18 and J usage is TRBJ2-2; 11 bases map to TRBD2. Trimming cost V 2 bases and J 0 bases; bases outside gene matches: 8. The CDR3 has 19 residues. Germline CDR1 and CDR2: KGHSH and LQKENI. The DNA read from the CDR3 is TGTGCCAGCTCACCAGCTCGTAATAGCGGGAGGGCGAACACCGGGGAG. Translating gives CASSPARNSGRANTGE. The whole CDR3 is CASSPARNSGRANTGELFF.

The CDR3 reads CASSPHRGMNTEAFF. CDR3 bases read: TGTGCCAGCTCACCCCACAGGGGCATGAACACTGAA. The genes are TRBV18 and TRBJ1-1; 7 positions agree with TRBD1. The read terminates 3 residues ahead of where the CDR3 ends, so the germline J gene completes it. V dropped 3 bases and J dropped 0; count of bases not matched to a gene: 4. CDR3 length equals 15 residues. Germline CDR1 is KGHSH and CDR2 is LQKENI.

The sequenced part of the CDR3 DNA is TGCGCCAGCAGCACACAGGGGAGCACAGATACG. Translation gives CASSTQGSTDT. The full CDR3 reads CASSTQGSTDTQYF. The chain links TRBV5-1 to TRBJ2-3, with 7 bases identical to TRBD1. The read finishes 3 residues shy of the CDR3 end, and the germline J gene is used to complete it. With 4 bases clipped from V and 0 bases from J, the junction kept 2 bases outside the gene matches. The CDR3 totals 14 residues. The germline V gene has CDR1 SGHRS and CDR2 YFSETQ.

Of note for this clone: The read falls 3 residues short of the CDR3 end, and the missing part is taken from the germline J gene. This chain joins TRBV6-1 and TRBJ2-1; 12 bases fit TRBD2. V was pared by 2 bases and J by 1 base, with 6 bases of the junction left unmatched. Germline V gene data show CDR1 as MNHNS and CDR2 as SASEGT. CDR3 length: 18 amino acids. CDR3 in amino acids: CASSEPLAGGRSYNEQFF. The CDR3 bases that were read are TGTGCCAGCAGTGAACCACTAGCGGGGGGCCGTTCCTACAATGAG.

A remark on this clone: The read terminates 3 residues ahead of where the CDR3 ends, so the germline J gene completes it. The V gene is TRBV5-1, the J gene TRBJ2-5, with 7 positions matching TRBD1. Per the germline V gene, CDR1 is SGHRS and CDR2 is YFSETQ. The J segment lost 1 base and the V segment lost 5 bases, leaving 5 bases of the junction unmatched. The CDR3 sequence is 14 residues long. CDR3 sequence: CASRMGQIQETQYF. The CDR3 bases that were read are TGCGCCAGCAGGATGGGACAGATCCAAGAGACC.

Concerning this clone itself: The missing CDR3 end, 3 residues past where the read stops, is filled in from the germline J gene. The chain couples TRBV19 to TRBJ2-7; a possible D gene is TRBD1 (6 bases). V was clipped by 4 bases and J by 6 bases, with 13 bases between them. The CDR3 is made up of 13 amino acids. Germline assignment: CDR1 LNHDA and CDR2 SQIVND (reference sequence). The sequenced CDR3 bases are TGTGCCAGTAGTAGCATGGACAGCTCCGAG. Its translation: CASSSMDSSE. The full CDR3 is CASSSMDSSEQYF.

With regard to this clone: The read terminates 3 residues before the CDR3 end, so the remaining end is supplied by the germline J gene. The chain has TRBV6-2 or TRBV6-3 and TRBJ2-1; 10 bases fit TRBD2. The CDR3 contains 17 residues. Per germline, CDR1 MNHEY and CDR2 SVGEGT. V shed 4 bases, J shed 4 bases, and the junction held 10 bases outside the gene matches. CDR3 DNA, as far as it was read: TGTGCCAGCAGTTTCACTATAGCGGGAGGTTCATACAATGAG. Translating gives CASSFTIAGGSYNE. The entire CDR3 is CASSFTIAGGSYNEQFF.

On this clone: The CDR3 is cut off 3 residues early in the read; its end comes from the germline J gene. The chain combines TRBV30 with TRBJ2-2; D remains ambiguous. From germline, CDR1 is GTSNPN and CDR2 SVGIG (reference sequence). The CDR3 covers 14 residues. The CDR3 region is CAWMGLGEGSPLFF. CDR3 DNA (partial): TGTGCCTGGATGGGTCTGGGTGAAGGGTCACCG.

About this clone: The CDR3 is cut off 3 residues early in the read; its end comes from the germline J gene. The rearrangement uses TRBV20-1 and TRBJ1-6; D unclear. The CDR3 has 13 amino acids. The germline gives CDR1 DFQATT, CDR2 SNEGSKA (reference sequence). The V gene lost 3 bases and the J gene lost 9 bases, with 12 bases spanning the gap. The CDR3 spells CSARRAPGSPLHF. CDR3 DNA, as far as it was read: TGCAGTGCTAGGCGGGCCCCGGGTTCACCC.

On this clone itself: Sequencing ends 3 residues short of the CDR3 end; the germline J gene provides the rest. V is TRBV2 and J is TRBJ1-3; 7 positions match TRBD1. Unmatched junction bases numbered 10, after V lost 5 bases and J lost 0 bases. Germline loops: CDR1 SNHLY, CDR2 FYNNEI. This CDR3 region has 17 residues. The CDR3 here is CASSIQRTGTSGNTIYF. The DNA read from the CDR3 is TGTGCCAGCAGTATACAAAGGACAGGAACCTCTGGAAACACC.

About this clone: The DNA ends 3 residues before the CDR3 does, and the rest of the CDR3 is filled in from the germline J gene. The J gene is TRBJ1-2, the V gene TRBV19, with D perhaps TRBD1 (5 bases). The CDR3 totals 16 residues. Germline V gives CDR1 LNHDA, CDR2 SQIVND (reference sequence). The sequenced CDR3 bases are TGTGCCAGTAGGAGAGGGGCCCCCTCCTCCTACAATGAC. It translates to CASRRGAPSSYND. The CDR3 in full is CASRRGAPSSYNDYTF.

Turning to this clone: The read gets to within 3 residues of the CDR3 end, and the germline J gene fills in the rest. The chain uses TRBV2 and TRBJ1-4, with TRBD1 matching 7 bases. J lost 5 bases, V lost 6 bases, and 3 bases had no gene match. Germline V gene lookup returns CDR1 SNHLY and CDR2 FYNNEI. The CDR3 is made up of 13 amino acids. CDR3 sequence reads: CASRGQINEKLFF. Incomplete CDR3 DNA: TGTGCCAGCAGGGGACAGATAAATGAAAAA.

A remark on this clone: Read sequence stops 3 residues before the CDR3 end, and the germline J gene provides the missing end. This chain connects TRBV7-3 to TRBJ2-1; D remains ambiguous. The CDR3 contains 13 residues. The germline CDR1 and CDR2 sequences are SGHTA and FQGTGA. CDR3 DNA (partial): TGTTCCACCGCACCCCAACCTAACAATGAG. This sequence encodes CSTAPQPNNE. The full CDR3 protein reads CSTAPQPNNEQFF. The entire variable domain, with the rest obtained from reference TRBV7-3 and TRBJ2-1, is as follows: GAGVSQTPSNKVTEKGKYVELRCDPISGHTALYWYRQSLGQGPEFLIYFQGTGAADDSGLPNDRFFAVRPEGSVSTLKIQRTERGDSAVYLCSTAPQPNNEQFFGPGTRLTVL.

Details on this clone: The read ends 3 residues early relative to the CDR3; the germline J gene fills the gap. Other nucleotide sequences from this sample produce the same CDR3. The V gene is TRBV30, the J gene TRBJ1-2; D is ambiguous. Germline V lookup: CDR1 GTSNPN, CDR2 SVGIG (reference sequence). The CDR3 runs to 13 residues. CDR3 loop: CAWRDSRRGGYTF. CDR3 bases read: TGTGCCTGGAGAGACTCCCGGCGAGGTGGA. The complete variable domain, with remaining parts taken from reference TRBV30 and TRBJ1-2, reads SQTIHQWPATLVQPVGSPLSLECTVEGTSNPNLYWYRQAAGRGLQLLFYSVGIGQISSEVPQNLSASRPQDRQFILSSKKLLLSDSGFYLCAWRDSRRGGYTFGSGTRLTVV.

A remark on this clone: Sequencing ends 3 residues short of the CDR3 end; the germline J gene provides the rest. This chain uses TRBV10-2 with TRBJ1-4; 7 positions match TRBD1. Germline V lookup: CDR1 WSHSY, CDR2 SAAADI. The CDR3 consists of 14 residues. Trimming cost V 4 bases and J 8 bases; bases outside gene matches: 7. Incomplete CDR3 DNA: TGCGCCAGCAGTGTGACAGGGTCTGGGGAAAAA. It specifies CASSVTGSGEK. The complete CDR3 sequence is CASSVTGSGEKLFF.

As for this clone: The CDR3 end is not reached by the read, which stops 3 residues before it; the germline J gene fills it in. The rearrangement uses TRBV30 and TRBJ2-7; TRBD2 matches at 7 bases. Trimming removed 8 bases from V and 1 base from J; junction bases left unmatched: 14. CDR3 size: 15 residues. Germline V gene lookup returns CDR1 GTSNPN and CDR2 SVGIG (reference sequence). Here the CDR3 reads CAGTPSGARSYEQYF. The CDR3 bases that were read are TGTGCCGGAACTCCGAGCGGGGCGAGATCCTACGAG.

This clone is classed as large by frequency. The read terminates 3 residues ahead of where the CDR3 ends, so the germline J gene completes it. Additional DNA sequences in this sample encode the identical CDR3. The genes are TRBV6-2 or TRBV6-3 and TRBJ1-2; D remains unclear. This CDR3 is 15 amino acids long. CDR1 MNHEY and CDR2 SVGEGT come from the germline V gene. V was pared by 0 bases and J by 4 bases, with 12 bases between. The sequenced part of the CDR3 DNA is TGTGCCAGCAGTTACTCTGCCGTCGGGGTCTATGGC. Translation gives CASSYSAVGVYG. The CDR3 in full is CASSYSAVGVYGYTF.

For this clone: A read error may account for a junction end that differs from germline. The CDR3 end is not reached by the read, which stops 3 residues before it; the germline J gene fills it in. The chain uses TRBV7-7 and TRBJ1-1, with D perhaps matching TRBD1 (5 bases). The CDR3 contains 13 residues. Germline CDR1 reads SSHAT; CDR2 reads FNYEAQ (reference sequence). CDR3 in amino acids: CASSQARDTEAFF. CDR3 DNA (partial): TGTGCTAGCAGCCAGGCCAGGGATACTGAA.

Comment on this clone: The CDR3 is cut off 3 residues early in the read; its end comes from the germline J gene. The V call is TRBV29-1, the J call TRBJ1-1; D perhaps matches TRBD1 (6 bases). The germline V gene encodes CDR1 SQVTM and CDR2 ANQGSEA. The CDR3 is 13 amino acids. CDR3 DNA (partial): TGCAGCGTTGGAACAGGGTTTAAGTACGAG. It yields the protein CSVGTGFKYE. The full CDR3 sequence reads CSVGTGFKYEAFF.

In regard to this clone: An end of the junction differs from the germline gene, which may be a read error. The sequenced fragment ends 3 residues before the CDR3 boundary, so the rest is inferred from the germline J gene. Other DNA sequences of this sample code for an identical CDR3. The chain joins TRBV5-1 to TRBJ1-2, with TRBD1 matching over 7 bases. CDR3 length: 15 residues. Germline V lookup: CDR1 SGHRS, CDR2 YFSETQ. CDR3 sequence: CASSLGQGPVYGYTF. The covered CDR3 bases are TGCGCCAGCAGCTTGGGACAGGGACCAGTCTATGGA.